Presented here are 27 T cell receptor beta chains from one specimen sequenced in a study of monozygotic twins with inflammatory bowel disease. TCRdb reprocessed the 5' RACE reads, keeping one entry per CDR3 protein, no DNA. This table holds approximately 380,000 distinct CDR3 sequences. The sequenced sample was blood. These receptors originate from a human donor with ulcerative colitis or Crohn's disease, or a healthy co-twin of an affected twin (not recorded which).

CDR3 protein: CASSQAARGFMNTEAFF. V gene TRBV4-1 combines with J gene TRBJ1-1. The CDR3 extends over 17 amino acids. Germline assignment: CDR1 MGHRA and CDR2 YSYEKL.

The chain is built from TRBV21-1 and TRBJ2-1; TCRdb's D gene call, TRBD2, goes unchecked for lack of DNA. TRBV21-1 is assigned pseudogene status. This CDR3 is built from 16 residues. The CDR3 is CASGRFRLAGSNEQFF.

The chain has TRBV7-3 and TRBJ1-6; TCRdb's D gene call, TRBD1, goes unchecked for lack of DNA. Germline assignment: CDR1 SGHTA and CDR2 FQGTGA. This CDR3 has 16 residues. This CDR3 reads CASSLTPGVKSSPLHF.

The chain couples TRBV3-1 to TRBJ1-1. Per germline, CDR1 LGHDT and CDR2 YNNKEL (reference sequence). This CDR3 is built from 11 residues. The CDR3 loop is CASSQAGEAFF.

The chain employs TRBV7-3 and TRBJ1-1. This CDR3 has 15 amino acids. Germline CDR1 reads SGHTA; CDR2 reads FQGTGA. CDR3 sequence: CASSLRQTRNTEAFF.

The genes are TRBV4-2 and TRBJ2-1; TCRdb picks TRBD2, but there is no DNA to check that call. CDR3 length equals 20 residues. Germline CDR1 reads LGHNA; CDR2 reads YNFKEQ. CDR3: CASSLIVGTSGGGSYNEQFF.

The chain recombines TRBV7-2 with TRBJ1-5; TCRdb's D call, TRBD1, is unchecked because there is no DNA. The CDR3 spans 15 residues. Germline values: CDR1 SGHTA, CDR2 FQGNSA. CDR3: CASSLVQGRGQPQHF.

The genes are TRBV4-3 and TRBJ2-7. There are 14 residues in the CDR3. Germline V gene lookup returns CDR1 LGHNA and CDR2 YSLEER. Here the CDR3 reads CASSQDTLSYEQYF.

The chain combines TRBV5-6 with TRBJ2-7; there is no DNA to check the TCRdb D call of TRBD1. This CDR3 comprises 14 residues. Germline loops: CDR1 SGHDT, CDR2 YYEEEE. The CDR3: CASSGQGSAYEQYF. Variable domain in full (rest from reference TRBV5-6 and TRBJ2-7): DAGVTQSPTHLIKTRGQQVTLRCSPKSGHDTVSWYQQALGQGPQFIFQYYEEEERQRGNFPDRFSGHQFPNYSSELNVNALLLGDSALYLCASSGQGSAYEQYFGPGTRLTVT.

The chain links TRBV11-1 to TRBJ2-5; the TRBD2 assignment by TCRdb is unverifiable without DNA. The CDR3 spans 17 residues. Looked up from germline, CDR1 is SGHAT and CDR2 is FQDESV (reference sequence). CDR3 amino acids: CASSLALLGGLRETQYF. Filled out from reference TRBV11-1 and TRBJ2-5, the complete variable domain reads EAEVAQSPRYKITEKSQAVAFWCDPISGHATLYWYRQILGQGPELLVQFQDESVVDDSQLPKDRFSAERLKGVDSTLKIQPAELGDSAMYLCASSLALLGGLRETQYFGPGTRLLVL.

The chain employs TRBV15 and TRBJ2-3; TCRdb's D call, TRBD1, is unchecked because there is no DNA. CDR1 is LNHNV and CDR2 is YYDKDF in the germline V gene (reference sequence). The CDR3 has 17 amino acids. CDR3 amino acids: CATSRDLPAGAGNTQYF.

This chain links TRBV30 with TRBJ1-1; TCRdb selects TRBD1, and the lack of DNA leaves this call unchecked. This CDR3 comprises 15 residues. Germline lookup yields CDR1 GTSNPN and CDR2 SVGIG (reference sequence). The CDR3 loop is CAWSWTGAMNTEAFF.

J is TRBJ1-4 and V is TRBV4-3; with no DNA, the TCRdb D assignment of TRBD1 cannot be verified. In germline, CDR1 is LGHNA, CDR2 YSLEER. This CDR3 spans 16 amino acids. CDR3 in amino acids: CASSDEDWGAREKLFF.

This chain joins TRBV11-2 and TRBJ1-6; TCRdb's D gene call, TRBD1, goes unchecked for lack of DNA. The CDR3 loop spans 18 amino acids. Per germline, CDR1 SGHAT and CDR2 FQNNGV. The chain's CDR3 is CASSFGGTGGRFGSPLHF.

The chain has TRBV7-2 and TRBJ2-3; there is no DNA to check the TCRdb D call of TRBD2. CDR1 is SGHTA, CDR2 FQGNSA, per germline. CDR3 size: 17 residues. The CDR3 sequence is CASSLAGTSGSTDTQYF.

J is TRBJ1-4 and V is TRBV11-2. This CDR3 is built from 14 residues. Germline V lookup: CDR1 SGHAT, CDR2 FQNNGV. CDR3 sequence: CASSPVQWGEKLFF.

The chain has TRBV6-2 or TRBV6-3 and TRBJ2-3; TCRdb calls TRBD2, which cannot be checked without DNA. The germline V gene encodes CDR1 MNHEY and CDR2 SVGEGT. This CDR3 spans 16 amino acids. This chain's CDR3 is CASIDGLAGFTDTQYF.

The chain joins TRBV19 to TRBJ1-1; TCRdb reports TRBD1, a call that lacks DNA to check it against. Germline V gives CDR1 LNHDA, CDR2 SQIVND (reference sequence). CDR3 length: 13 residues. The CDR3 loop is CASSISGGAEAFF.

The rearrangement links TRBV4-3 to TRBJ2-4; the D gene TCRdb calls, TRBD1, cannot be checked with no DNA. The CDR3 length is 18 residues. In germline, CDR1 is LGHNA, CDR2 YSLEER. CDR3 in amino acids: CASSQDGSRGRAKNIQYF.

The rearrangement joins TRBV5-1 to TRBJ2-3; TCRdb's D call of TRBD1 is untestable without DNA. Germline loops: CDR1 SGHRS, CDR2 YFSETQ. This CDR3 spans 12 amino acids. The CDR3 region is CASSTGPDTQYF.

The chain uses TRBV5-1 and TRBJ1-2; checking the TCRdb D call of TRBD1 is not possible without DNA. Germline lookup yields CDR1 SGHRS and CDR2 YFSETQ. The CDR3 consists of 15 residues. CDR3 region: CASSLAGGLNYGYTF.

This chain connects TRBV11-1 to TRBJ2-7. The CDR3 covers 15 residues. CDR1 SGHAT and CDR2 FQDESV come from the germline V gene (reference sequence). CDR3 sequence: CASSLAARGPYEQYF.

The chain joins TRBV5-6 to TRBJ1-6. This CDR3 has 14 amino acids. Germline V CDR1 and CDR2: SGHDT, YYEEEE. This chain's CDR3 is CASSWRGGGSPLHF.

The chain joins TRBV24-1 to TRBJ2-3; the TRBD2 assignment by TCRdb is unverifiable without DNA. Per the germline V gene, CDR1 is KGHDR and CDR2 is SFDVKD. CDR3 length equals 17 residues. CDR3 loop: CATSDTPTSSYTDTQYF.

The chain links TRBV3-1 to TRBJ2-1; TCRdb picks TRBD2, but there is no DNA to check that call. This CDR3 has 16 amino acids. Germline V lookup: CDR1 LGHDT, CDR2 YNNKEL (reference sequence). The CDR3 loop reads CASSQAAGGNHNEQFF.

The chain uses TRBV4-3 and TRBJ2-1; TCRdb returns TRBD1, unconfirmable since there is no DNA. Germline CDR1 and CDR2: LGHNA and YSLEER. This CDR3 region has 20 residues. The CDR3 loop is CASSPEGGSDSSESYNEQFF.

The chain links TRBV11-2 to TRBJ2-1; checking the TCRdb D call of TRBD1 is not possible without DNA. The CDR3 totals 14 residues. The germline V gene encodes CDR1 SGHAT and CDR2 FQNNGV. The CDR3 spells CASSLRQGAGEQFF.